This entry lists 32 T cell receptor beta chains sequenced from one sample in a study of monozygotic twins with inflammatory bowel disease. TCRdb reanalyzed the 5' RACE reads, giving one entry per CDR3 protein sequence and no DNA. The table lists about 450,000 distinct CDR3 sequences. The specimen sequenced was blood. Receptor source: a human donor with ulcerative colitis or Crohn's disease, or a healthy co-twin of an affected twin (not recorded which).

This sequence joins TRBV10-2 and TRBJ1-5. Germline values: CDR1 WSHSY, CDR2 SAAADI. This CDR3 has 15 residues. This chain's CDR3 is CASSDLGRMSEPQHF.

The chain combines TRBV7-9 with TRBJ2-1. Germline values: CDR1 SEHNR, CDR2 FQNEAQ (reference sequence). There are 15 residues in the CDR3. CDR3 amino acids: CASSFALGPADEQFF.

The chain combines TRBV4-2 with TRBJ2-1; TCRdb's D gene call, TRBD1, goes unchecked for lack of DNA. The CDR3 runs 14 residues. Germline V gives CDR1 LGHNA, CDR2 YNFKEQ. CDR3 residues: CASSRGTTINEQFF.

V is TRBV27 and J is TRBJ1-6; TCRdb outputs TRBD1, but without DNA this stays unchecked. CDR1 and CDR2 from the germline V gene are MNHEY and SMNVEV (reference sequence). The CDR3 extends over 13 amino acids. The CDR3 protein is CASRDRANSPLHF.

This sequence joins TRBV7-3 and TRBJ2-6. Germline CDR1 and CDR2: SGHTA and FQGTGA. CDR3 length: 14 amino acids. The CDR3 protein is CASSSVDGANVLTF. The full variable domain, its missing parts supplied by reference TRBV7-3 and TRBJ2-6, is GAGVSQTPSNKVTEKGKYVELRCDPISGHTALYWYRQSLGQGPEFLIYFQGTGAADDSGLPNDRFFAVRPEGSVSTLKIQRTERGDSAVYLCASSSVDGANVLTFGAGSRLTVL.

The rearrangement links TRBV7-9 to TRBJ1-1; the D call from TCRdb, TRBD1, cannot be confirmed without DNA. The CDR3 runs 14 residues. Germline V gene lookup returns CDR1 SEHNR and CDR2 FQNEAQ (reference sequence). The CDR3 region is CASSLAGAQTEAFF.

The V and J genes are TRBV4-1 and TRBJ1-2. Germline V gene sequence: CDR1 MGHRA, CDR2 YSYEKL. This CDR3 region has 13 residues. CDR3 sequence: CASSQSLTAGYTF.

The chain is built from TRBV4-3 and TRBJ2-7. The CDR3 consists of 14 residues. Germline V CDR1 and CDR2: LGHNA, YSLEER. The CDR3 loop is CASSQGLPPYEQYF.

The J gene is TRBJ1-4, the V gene TRBV5-1. Germline CDR1 is SGHRS and CDR2 is YFSETQ. The CDR3 is made up of 15 amino acids. The CDR3: CASSLGLREEEKLFF.

V usage is TRBV18 and J usage is TRBJ2-7; TCRdb gives TRBD2 as the D gene, but with no DNA this cannot be confirmed. This CDR3 comprises 19 residues. Germline V gene data show CDR1 as KGHSH and CDR2 as LQKENI. The CDR3 spells CASSAASGSGVGKSYEQYF. The complete variable domain, with remaining parts taken from reference TRBV18 and TRBJ2-7, reads NAGVMQNPRHLVRRRGQEARLRCSPMKGHSHVYWYRQLPEEGLKFMVYLQKENIIDESGMPKERFSAEFPKEGPSILRIQQVVRGDSAAYFCASSAASGSGVGKSYEQYFGPGTRLTVT.

This chain joins TRBV6-1 and TRBJ2-3; TCRdb names TRBD1, which stays unverified in the absence of DNA. The CDR3 length is 13 residues. Germline V gene data show CDR1 as MNHNS and CDR2 as SASEGT. The CDR3 loop reads CASGQEYTDTQYF.

This chain joins TRBV7-9 and TRBJ2-1; the D call of TRBD1 rests on TCRdb alone, since no DNA is present to check it. The CDR3 is 15 amino acids. Germline CDR1 and CDR2: SEHNR and FQNEAQ (reference sequence). CDR3 protein: CASSPPGRSSNEQFF.

V gene TRBV7-2 combines with J gene TRBJ1-5; TCRdb lists TRBD1, though no DNA is available to test this call. CDR1 and CDR2 from the germline V gene are SGHTA and FQGNSA. The CDR3 extends over 14 amino acids. Here the CDR3 reads CASSYGQSNQPQHF. The full variable domain, in which reference TRBV7-2 and TRBJ1-5 provide the parts outside the CDR3, is GAGVSQSPSNKVTEKGKDVELRCDPISGHTALYWYRQSLGQGLEFLIYFQGNSAPDKSGLPSDRFSAERTGGSVSTLTIQRTQQEDSAVYLCASSYGQSNQPQHFGDGTRLSIL.

J is TRBJ2-1 and V is TRBV5-1; without DNA, the TCRdb call of TRBD1 cannot be checked. The CDR3 is made up of 13 amino acids. Germline CDR1 SGHRS, CDR2 YFSETQ. CDR3 loop: CASQGQSYNEQFF. Together with reference TRBV5-1 and TRBJ2-1, the CDR3 gives the full variable domain: KAGVTQTPRYLIKTRGQQVTLSCSPISGHRSVSWYQQTPGQGLQFLFEYFSETQRNKGNFPGRFSGRQFSNSRSEMNVSTLELGDSALYLCASQGQSYNEQFFGPGTRLTVL.

The chain uses TRBV20-1 and TRBJ1-5; TCRdb gives TRBD1 as the D gene, but with no DNA this cannot be confirmed. Germline V gives CDR1 DFQATT, CDR2 SNEGSKA (reference sequence). The CDR3 extends over 16 amino acids. CDR3 sequence reads: CSARDPGQGSNQPQHF.

J is TRBJ2-1 and V is TRBV6-2 or TRBV6-3; TCRdb gives TRBD2 as the D gene, but with no DNA this cannot be confirmed. The CDR3 is made up of 16 amino acids. CDR1 MNHEY and CDR2 SVGEGT come from the germline V gene. CDR3 sequence reads: CASSLAEAVVGNEQFF.

The J gene is TRBJ2-3, the V gene TRBV12-3 or TRBV12-4; TCRdb calls TRBD1, which cannot be checked without DNA. The CDR3 has 17 residues. The CDR3 is CASSQLVGPSSTDTQYF.

The rearrangement joins TRBV2 to TRBJ2-7; absent DNA, TCRdb's TRBD1 call cannot be checked. The germline V gene has CDR1 SNHLY and CDR2 FYNNEI. The length of the CDR3 is 12 residues. CDR3 protein: CASKTGRYEQYF.

V usage is TRBV6-2 or TRBV6-3 and J usage is TRBJ2-7; TCRdb returns TRBD1, unconfirmable since there is no DNA. Per germline, CDR1 MNHEY and CDR2 SVGEGT. The CDR3 has 14 residues. The CDR3 spells CASSSGTNVFEQYF.

The V call is TRBV7-2, the J call TRBJ1-2; TCRdb's assignment of TRBD1 cannot be checked, as there is no DNA. The length of the CDR3 is 14 residues. Germline V gives CDR1 SGHTA, CDR2 FQGNSA. The CDR3: CASSPPVPNYGYTF.

J is TRBJ2-2 and V is TRBV24-1; TCRdb lists TRBD1, though no DNA is available to test this call. This CDR3 region has 17 residues. The V gene's germline CDR1 is KGHDR and CDR2 SFDVKD. CDR3 loop: CATSEKPGTANTGELFF.

This chain uses TRBV16 with TRBJ1-3. The CDR3 loop spans 14 amino acids. Germline-derived CDR1 and CDR2 are KGHSY and FQNENV. The CDR3 loop reads CASSPTYSGNTIYF.

CDR3 region: CASSISGRGANVLTF. This chain uses TRBV3-1 with TRBJ2-6; the D call of TRBD1 rests on TCRdb alone, since no DNA is present to check it. Per the germline V gene, CDR1 is LGHDT and CDR2 is YNNKEL (reference sequence). The CDR3 spans 15 residues.

The rearrangement uses TRBV10-3 and TRBJ2-3. Germline CDR1 is ENHRY and CDR2 is SYGVKD. The length of the CDR3 is 12 residues. The CDR3 loop reads CAISEQADTQYF.

The chain has TRBV20-1 and TRBJ2-1; the D call from TCRdb, TRBD1, cannot be confirmed without DNA. Germline values: CDR1 DFQATT, CDR2 SNEGSKA (reference sequence). The CDR3 covers 14 residues. The CDR3 loop is CSAGVPGADNEQFF.

V usage is TRBV10-3 and J usage is TRBJ2-5; checking the TCRdb D call of TRBD1 is not possible without DNA. Germline loops: CDR1 ENHRY, CDR2 SYGVKD. The CDR3 is 15 residues long. This chain's CDR3 is CATAQRPSREETQYF.

J is TRBJ1-2 and V is TRBV20-1; TCRdb gives TRBD1 as the D gene, but with no DNA this cannot be confirmed. Germline loops: CDR1 DFQATT, CDR2 SNEGSKA (reference sequence). The CDR3 totals 13 residues. The CDR3 here is CSAPLPRGRGYTF.

The CDR3 sequence: CASSLGLGPTGELFF. J is TRBJ2-2 and V is TRBV7-2. The germline gives CDR1 SGHTA, CDR2 FQGNSA. CDR3 length: 15 amino acids.

This chain connects TRBV4-3 to TRBJ1-3. Germline V CDR1 and CDR2: LGHNA, YSLEER. The CDR3 spans 15 residues. The CDR3 loop reads CASSQDEGLGNTIYF.

The chain carries TRBV6-5 and TRBJ2-7. The CDR3 sequence is 13 residues long. CDR1 and CDR2 from the germline V gene are MNHEY and SVGAGI. Here the CDR3 reads CASSYSSSIEQYF.

The chain couples TRBV7-2 to TRBJ2-7; TCRdb's D call, TRBD2, is unchecked because there is no DNA. The CDR3 sequence is 15 residues long. The germline CDR1 and CDR2 sequences are SGHTA and FQGNSA. CDR3 loop: CASSLGGRFLYEQYF.

The chain has TRBV12-3 or TRBV12-4 and TRBJ2-5; the D call from TCRdb, TRBD1, cannot be confirmed without DNA. This CDR3 is built from 16 residues. This CDR3 is CASSLFKQGRGETQYF.